Listed below are T cell receptor beta chains from one sample, sequenced in a study of OX40 agonist ivuxolimab in advanced cancers. Sequencing was performed with immunoSEQ multiplex PCR; in TCRdb, only in-frame clones are kept and a portion is missing. The table records about 2,800 clones, around 72% of them present only once. Sequenced here: CD4+ or CD8+ T cells sorted from blood, sampled in a trial of the OX40 agonist ivuxolimab. The receptor source for this set is an adult with an advanced solid tumor such as melanoma, head and neck, liver or kidney cancer. Each CDR3 is given with its conserved first and last residue. The D gene is left open where the match is weak. Part of the rows lack a size; the others show once, few, many or a class for expanded clones.

J gene: TRBJ1-5; D gene: NA; V gene: TRBV7-2; clone size: once; CDR3 DNA: TGTGCCAGCAGCTTCTGGGACAACAATCAGCCCCAGCATTTT; CDR3 protein: CASSFWDNNQPQHF
J gene: TRBJ2-7; D gene: NA; V gene: TRBV5-5; clone size: NA; CDR3 DNA: TGTGCCAGCAGCTTGTACGACGAGCAGTACTTC; CDR3 protein: CASSLYDEQYF
J gene: TRBJ2-5; D gene: NA; V gene: TRBV28; clone size: NA; CDR3 DNA: TGTGCCAGCAGTTTAATGGCGGTGCCTCAAGAGACCCAGTACTTC; CDR3 protein: CASSLMAVPQETQYF
J gene: TRBJ2-7; D gene: NA; V gene: TRBV4-1; clone size: NA; CDR3 DNA: TGCGCCAGCAGCCAGGGCCGTGTGTCCTACGAGCAGTACTTC; CDR3 protein: CASSQGRVSYEQYF
J gene: TRBJ2-7; D gene: TRBD1; V gene: TRBV13; clone size: NA; CDR3 DNA: TGTGCCAGCAGCTTAGCTGGGACAGCCTACGAGCAGTACTTC; CDR3 protein: CASSLAGTAYEQYF
J gene: TRBJ2-5; D gene: NA; V gene: TRBV11-2; clone size: once; CDR3 DNA: TGTGCCAGCAGCTTAGAGTTAAATGAGGAGACCCAGTACTTC; CDR3 protein: CASSLELNEETQYF
J gene: TRBJ1-2; D gene: TRBD1; V gene: TRBV19; clone size: NA; CDR3 DNA: TGTACCAGTAGTCTAACGGACAGGGCCTATGGCTACACCTTC; CDR3 protein: CTSSLTDRAYGYTF
J gene: TRBJ1-6; D gene: TRBD1; V gene: TRBV6-5; clone size: NA; CDR3 DNA: TGTGCCAGCAGTGACAGGGGGCATTCACCCCTCCACTTT; CDR3 protein: CASSDRGHSPLHF
J gene: TRBJ2-1; D gene: TRBD2; V gene: TRBV9; clone size: NA; CDR3 DNA: TGTGCCAGCAGCCATCAAATAGGTAGCGGGAACTACAATGAGCAGTTCTTC; CDR3 protein: CASSHQIGSGNYNEQFF
J gene: TRBJ2-2; D gene: NA; V gene: TRBV1; clone size: once; CDR3 DNA: TGCACCAGCAGCCAGACAGGGGGCGAACACCGGGGAGCTGTTTTT; CDR3 protein: CTSSQTGGEHRGAVF
J gene: TRBJ2-7; D gene: TRBD2; V gene: TRBV28; clone size: few; CDR3 DNA: TGTGCCAGCAGTTTATTGGGACTAGCGGGTGCCTACGAGCAGTACTTC; CDR3 protein: CASSLLGLAGAYEQYF
J gene: TRBJ2-2; D gene: NA; V gene: TRBV5-4; clone size: NA; CDR3 DNA: TGTGCCAGCAGCACGGGACTCTCGAGGGCGGAGCTGTTTTTT; CDR3 protein: CASSTGLSRAELFF
J gene: TRBJ2-5; D gene: NA; V gene: TRBV7-6; clone size: NA; CDR3 DNA: TGTGCCAGCAGCCCGACATTTGCGGTCCAAGAGACCCAGTACTTC; CDR3 protein: CASSPTFAVQETQYF
J gene: TRBJ2-1; D gene: TRBD2; V gene: TRBV11-2; clone size: NA; CDR3 DNA: TGTGCCAGCAGCTTATCTAGCGGGAGCTCCTACAATGAGCAGTTCTTC; CDR3 protein: CASSLSSGSSYNEQFF
J gene: TRBJ2-2; D gene: NA; V gene: TRBV19; clone size: NA; CDR3 DNA: TGTGCCAGTAGGAAAAGGGGTAGCCAGCTGTTTTTT; CDR3 protein: CASRKRGSQLFF
J gene: TRBJ1-2; D gene: TRBD1; V gene: TRBV7-9; clone size: few; CDR3 DNA: TGTGCCAGCAGCGCCGAGGGACAGTACTATGGCTACACCTTC; CDR3 protein: CASSAEGQYYGYTF
J gene: TRBJ2-7; D gene: TRBD1; V gene: TRBV28; clone size: NA; CDR3 DNA: TGTGCCAGCAGTTTGGGGACAGGGGGTTTCACGAGCTCCTACGAGCAGTACTTC; CDR3 protein: CASSLGTGGFTSSYEQYF
J gene: TRBJ1-1; D gene: TRBD1; V gene: TRBV28; clone size: NA; CDR3 DNA: TGTGCCAGCAGGCCAACGCTCGGGACAGGGGAAAAGATGAACACTGAAGCTTTCTTT; CDR3 protein: CASRPTLGTGEKMNTEAFF
J gene: TRBJ2-2; D gene: NA; V gene: TRBV19; clone size: NA; CDR3 DNA: TGTGCCAGTAATGAGGGGCAGAACACCGGGGAGCTGTTTTTT; CDR3 protein: CASNEGQNTGELFF
J gene: TRBJ2-7; D gene: TRBD1; V gene: TRBV7-2; clone size: NA; CDR3 DNA: TGTGCCAGCAGCTTAGTCTCAGGGGGCTACGACGAGCAGTACTTC; CDR3 protein: CASSLVSGGYDEQYF
J gene: TRBJ2-1; D gene: NA; V gene: TRBV27; clone size: NA; CDR3 DNA: TGTGCCAGCAGTTTAAAACCCCTACTACCCTACAATGAGCAGTTCTTC; CDR3 protein: CASSLKPLLPYNEQFF
J gene: TRBJ2-1; D gene: TRBD2; V gene: TRBV27; clone size: NA; CDR3 DNA: TGTGCCAGCAGTTTCACTAGCGGGAGAGGCAATGAGCAGTTCTTC; CDR3 protein: CASSFTSGRGNEQFF
J gene: TRBJ1-5; D gene: TRBD1; V gene: TRBV27; clone size: once; CDR3 DNA: TGTGCCAGCAGTGACCGGGACAGGGATCAGCCCCAGCATTTT; CDR3 protein: CASSDRDRDQPQHF
J gene: TRBJ2-1; D gene: TRBD1; V gene: TRBV5-6; clone size: NA; CDR3 DNA: TGTGCCAGCAGCTCCCGGGACAGGGTCAATGAGCAGTTCTTC; CDR3 protein: CASSSRDRVNEQFF
J gene: TRBJ1-4; D gene: TRBD1; V gene: TRBV7-9; clone size: NA; CDR3 DNA: TGTGCCAGCAGCTTAGGACAGGGAGGTGAAAAACTGTTTTTT; CDR3 protein: CASSLGQGGEKLFF
J gene: TRBJ2-1; D gene: TRBD2; V gene: TRBV27; clone size: NA; CDR3 DNA: TGTGCCAGCAGTTTAGGGTCTAGCGGGTACAATGAGCAGTTCTTC; CDR3 protein: CASSLGSSGYNEQFF
J gene: TRBJ2-7; D gene: NA; V gene: TRBV5-5; clone size: NA; CDR3 DNA: TGTGCCAGCAGCTTCGCCTACGAGCAGTACTTC; CDR3 protein: CASSFAYEQYF
J gene: TRBJ2-7; D gene: TRBD2; V gene: TRBV7-2; clone size: NA; CDR3 DNA: TGTGCCAGCAGCCAAACTAGCGGGGGCTCCTACGAGCAGTACTTC; CDR3 protein: CASSQTSGGSYEQYF
J gene: TRBJ2-1; D gene: TRBD2; V gene: TRBV7-2; clone size: NA; CDR3 DNA: TGTGCCAGCAGCCGCGGACTAGCGGGGTCCTACAATGAGCAGTTCTTC; CDR3 protein: CASSRGLAGSYNEQFF
J gene: TRBJ2-1; D gene: TRBD2; V gene: TRBV5-6; clone size: NA; CDR3 DNA: TGTGCCAGCAGCTTAACTAGCGGGGTCTACAATGAGCAGTTCTTC; CDR3 protein: CASSLTSGVYNEQFF
J gene: TRBJ1-6; D gene: NA; V gene: TRBV4-3; clone size: NA; CDR3 DNA: TGCGCCAGCAGCCAAGAGGAGGGAAGCTCCTATAATTCACCCCTCCACTTT; CDR3 protein: CASSQEEGSSYNSPLHF
J gene: TRBJ2-3; D gene: TRBD2; V gene: TRBV4-1; clone size: few; CDR3 DNA: TGCGCCAGCAGCCCGGTAGCGGGAGTGGGCACAGATACGCAGTATTTT; CDR3 protein: CASSPVAGVGTDTQYF
J gene: TRBJ1-4; D gene: TRBD1; V gene: TRBV15; clone size: NA; CDR3 DNA: TGTGCCACCAGCCGGCCGGGACAGGGGGCGAATGAAAAACTGTTTTTT; CDR3 protein: CATSRPGQGANEKLFF
J gene: TRBJ2-1; D gene: NA; V gene: TRBV15; clone size: few; CDR3 DNA: TGTGCCACCGGGAACAGGGCCTACAATGAGCAGTTCTTC; CDR3 protein: CATGNRAYNEQFF
J gene: TRBJ2-3; D gene: TRBD2; V gene: TRBV27; clone size: few; CDR3 DNA: TGTGCCAGCAGTCCGAACGCGGGAGAGTCGGATACGCAGTATTTT; CDR3 protein: CASSPNAGESDTQYF
J gene: TRBJ2-1; D gene: TRBD2; V gene: TRBV4-3; clone size: NA; CDR3 DNA: TGCGCCAGCAGCCCTCTGCGGGGGTATGAGCAGTTCTTC; CDR3 protein: CASSPLRGYEQFF
J gene: TRBJ2-7; D gene: NA; V gene: TRBV29-1; clone size: NA; CDR3 DNA: TGCAGCGTTGAATTGGAGGAGGGGGCCTACGAGCAGTACTTC; CDR3 protein: CSVELEEGAYEQYF
J gene: TRBJ2-7; D gene: NA; V gene: TRBV29-1; clone size: NA; CDR3 DNA: TGCAGCGTTGAAGGGGGTCAGTACTACGAGCAGTACTTC; CDR3 protein: CSVEGGQYYEQYF
J gene: TRBJ2-7; D gene: TRBD2; V gene: TRBV5-3; clone size: NA; CDR3 DNA: TGTGCCAGAAGCTGCCGTTGGACGGGGGGCTACGAGCAGTACTTC; CDR3 protein: CARSCRWTGGYEQYF
J gene: TRBJ2-7; D gene: NA; V gene: TRBV27; clone size: once; CDR3 DNA: TGTGCCAGCAGTTTCCCCGAGACAAACACTTACGAGCAGTACTTC; CDR3 protein: CASSFPETNTYEQYF
J gene: TRBJ2-3; D gene: TRBD1; V gene: TRBV10-2; clone size: few; CDR3 DNA: TGCGCCACCCAGGGGGTCTCTACCACAGATACGCAGTATTTT; CDR3 protein: CATQGVSTTDTQYF
J gene: TRBJ2-3; D gene: NA; V gene: TRBV29-1; clone size: NA; CDR3 DNA: TGCAGCGTTGATTATAGAGAGGCAGATACGCAGTATTTT; CDR3 protein: CSVDYREADTQYF
J gene: TRBJ1-2; D gene: NA; V gene: TRBV13; clone size: NA; CDR3 DNA: TGTGCCAGCAGCTTAGGCCGCGCCCTAGGAAACTATGGCTACACCTTC; CDR3 protein: CASSLGRALGNYGYTF
J gene: TRBJ2-6; D gene: NA; V gene: TRBV7-8; clone size: few; CDR3 DNA: TGTGCCAGCAGCTTAGCCGGCGCTGGGTCTGGGGCCAACGTCCTGACTTTC; CDR3 protein: CASSLAGAGSGANVLTF